Listed here are 23 T cell receptor beta chains from one sample, sequenced in a study of blood T cell repertoires in COVID-19. Some clones are missing from TCRdb's copy, which holds only in-frame ones; the method was immunoSEQ multiplex PCR. Altogether some 200,000 clones are present, approximately 87% being singletons, with the ten largest covering approximately 0.75%. The sequencing sample was made of peripheral blood. These receptors were taken from a woman in her 70s with acute or convalescent COVID-19.

This clone was observed a few times. The V gene is TRBV4-1, the J gene TRBJ1-6, with D possibly matching TRBD1 (6 bases). This CDR3 has 18 amino acids. Germline V gives CDR1 MGHRA, CDR2 YSYEKL. Trimming removed 0 bases at V and 7 bases at J, with 19 bases between. CDR3 sequence (DNA): TGCGCCAGCAGCCAAGATCTGAGGGGCCAGGGGAGAAATTCACCCCTCCACTTT. This sequence encodes CASSQDLRGQGRNSPLHF.

The chain joins TRBV12-3 or TRBV12-4 to TRBJ2-1; tentative D call: TRBD2 (5 bases). Trimming left V 8 bases short and J 12 bases short, with 17 bases between. CDR3 length: 12 residues. The CDR3 DNA sequence: TGTGCCAGCGGGGAGCGCGGGTGGGGGCAGTTCTTC. Residues: CASGERGWGQFF.

The chain uses TRBV19 and TRBJ2-7; 9 bases map to TRBD2. Per germline, CDR1 LNHDA and CDR2 SQIVND (reference sequence). This CDR3 contains 14 residues. J lost 0 bases, V lost 6 bases, and 3 bases had no gene match. The CDR3 here is CASSRGLASYEQYF. CDR3 nucleotides: TGTGCCAGTAGCAGGGGACTAGCCTCCTACGAGCAGTACTTC.

V is TRBV24-1 and J is TRBJ1-2; TRBD1 agrees at 8 bases. Germline CDR1 is KGHDR and CDR2 is SFDVKD. V trimming: 5 bases; J trimming: 8 bases; junction bases outside the gene matches: 6. The CDR3 is 13 residues long. This CDR3 reads CATSAGQGSGYTF. The CDR3 bases are TGTGCCACCAGTGCCGGACAGGGCTCGGGCTACACCTTC.

The chain couples TRBV5-1 to TRBJ1-2; TRBD1 matches at 7 bases. Germline V gives CDR1 SGHRS, CDR2 YFSETQ. V was clipped by 2 bases and J by 6 bases; unmatched bases: 7. The CDR3 spans 14 residues. The CDR3, as DNA: TGCGCCAGCAGCTTATTCAGGGGGGAGGATGGCTACACCTTC. It codes for CASSLFRGEDGYTF.

The chain is built from TRBV27 and TRBJ1-2, with TRBD1 identical over 10 bases. This CDR3 region has 16 residues. CDR1 and CDR2 (germline): MNHEY, SMNVEV (reference sequence). V shed 3 bases, J shed 7 bases, and the junction held 11 bases outside the gene matches. Here the CDR3 DNA reads TGTGCCAGCAGTTTCCTCCGGGACAGGGGTTCGGGTGGCTACACCTTC. Its protein product is CASSFLRDRGSGGYTF.

This clone occurred a few times. The CDR3 loop is CASRPRQGLGEQYF. The CDR3 nucleotides are TGTGCCAGCAGACCCCGACAGGGCCTCGGCGAGCAGTACTTC. The chain carries TRBV5-4 and TRBJ2-7; 7 nucleotides line up with TRBD1. The CDR3 consists of 14 residues. The trim removed 5 bases at V and 6 bases at J, leaving 11 bases unmatched. In germline, CDR1 is SGHNT, CDR2 YYREEE (reference sequence). Full variable domain (outside the CDR3, taken from reference TRBV5-4 and TRBJ2-7): ETGVTQSPTHLIKTRGQQVTLRCSSQSGHNTVSWYQQALGQGPQFIFQYYREEENGRGNFPPRFSGLQFPNYSSELNVNALELDDSALYLCASRPRQGLGEQYFGPGTRLTVT.

The V call is TRBV24-1, the J call TRBJ2-3; 9 bases align to TRBD2. This CDR3 has 16 residues. V lost 4 bases and J lost 6; bases outside the gene matches: 10. Germline CDR1 KGHDR, CDR2 SFDVKD. The CDR3 region is CATSDPGLAGGDTQYF. In DNA, the CDR3 is TGTGCCACCAGTGACCCGGGACTAGCCGGCGGGGATACGCAGTATTTT.

The gene calls are TRBV28 and TRBJ1-1; 7 nucleotides agree with TRBD1. The J segment lost 4 bases and the V segment lost 5 bases, leaving 10 bases of the junction unmatched. This CDR3 comprises 15 residues. Germline-derived CDR1 and CDR2 are MDHEN and SYDVKM. The CDR3 loop reads CASSRERSGGTEAFF. The CDR3 coding sequence is TGTGCCAGCAGTCGGGAGCGGTCAGGGGGCACTGAAGCTTTCTTT.

The chain combines TRBV9 with TRBJ1-1; 8 positions match TRBD1. The CDR3 has 14 residues. Germline values: CDR1 SGDLS, CDR2 YYNGEE. Trimming cost V 4 bases and J 5 bases; bases outside gene matches: 7. This CDR3 reads CASSPRQGRTEAFF. DNA of the CDR3: TGTGCCAGCAGCCCGCGACAGGGGCGGACTGAAGCTTTCTTT.

This clone was observed once. CDR3 nucleotide sequence: TGTGCCAGCAGTAAAACAGCTAACACTGAAGCTTTCTTT. Its translation: CASSKTANTEAFF. The chain employs TRBV6-5 and TRBJ1-1; no reliable D call. Germline V lookup: CDR1 MNHEY, CDR2 SVGAGI. The CDR3 is 13 residues long. Deletions cut 5 bases from V and 2 bases from J, with 9 bases between.

This clone was seen just once. The CDR3 DNA follows: TGTGCCAGCAGTTACTTCGGGACAGGGAACACTGAAGCTTTCTTT. Translating it yields CASSYFGTGNTEAFF. This chain links TRBV6-5 with TRBJ1-1, with TRBD1 identical over 8 bases. The germline V gene has CDR1 MNHEY and CDR2 SVGAGI. This CDR3 spans 15 amino acids. V lost 1 base and J lost 1; bases outside the gene matches: 2.

CDR3 sequence reads: CASSLYRTNEKLFF. The CDR3, as DNA: TGTGCCAGCAGCTTGTACAGAACTAATGAAAAACTGTTTTTT. The chain is built from TRBV5-8 and TRBJ1-4; D not certain. V lost 1 base and J 1 base, leaving 5 bases between the germline ends. The CDR3 runs to 14 residues. CDR1 is SGHTS and CDR2 is YDEGEE in the germline V gene.

The J gene is TRBJ1-2, the V gene TRBV29-1; D is uncertain. This CDR3 is built from 12 residues. V was cut by 2 bases and J by 13 bases, with 17 bases left in between. The germline CDR1 and CDR2 sequences are SQVTM and ANQGSEA. CDR3 sequence reads: CSVEWSTARPTF. As DNA, the CDR3 is TGCAGCGTTGAATGGTCGACGGCGCGGCCCACCTTC.

This clone was picked up one time. The chain combines TRBV7-2 with TRBJ2-3, with D tentatively TRBD1 (6 bases). The germline gives CDR1 SGHTA, CDR2 FQGNSA. This CDR3 spans 15 amino acids. The germline V and J ends were trimmed by 5 bases and 0 bases, with 12 bases remaining between them. CDR3 nucleotides: TGTGCCAGCAGCCTGGACAGTACTAGCACAGATACGCAGTATTTT. Its protein is CASSLDSTSTDTQYF.

J is TRBJ2-7 and V is TRBV6-6, with D perhaps TRBD1 (6 bases). V was pared by 7 bases and J by 1 base, with 11 bases between. Per the germline V gene, CDR1 is MNHNY and CDR2 is SVGAGI (reference sequence). This CDR3 is built from 13 residues. DNA of the CDR3: TGTGCCAGCATGAGGGGGAAGTCCTACGAGCAGTACTTC. Its protein is CASMRGKSYEQYF.

In nucleotides, the CDR3 is TGTGCCAGCAGCCTCGACATATACAACACTGAAGCTTTCTTT. Translation gives CASSLDIYNTEAFF. The chain links TRBV5-5 to TRBJ1-1, with D unclear. Germline CDR1 reads SGHKS; CDR2 reads YYEKEE (reference sequence). The CDR3 runs to 14 residues. Trimming pared 4 bases from V and 2 bases from J, leaving 12 bases between.

The chain carries TRBV19 and TRBJ2-7; 10 bases agree with TRBD1. The length of the CDR3 is 15 residues. CDR1 and CDR2 from the germline V gene are LNHDA and SQIVND (reference sequence). J gave up 1 base and V 3 bases, and 3 bases lay outside the gene matches. The DNA of the CDR3 is TGTGCCAGTAGTATGCCGGGACAGGGGTCCTACGAGCAGTACTTC. Residues: CASSMPGQGSYEQYF.

The chain has TRBV7-9 and TRBJ2-7; D is possibly TRBD2 (6 bases). Per germline, CDR1 SEHNR and CDR2 FQNEAQ (reference sequence). Trimming stripped 8 bases from V and 1 base from J, with 12 bases between. The CDR3 sequence is 13 residues long. The CDR3 DNA is TGTGCCAGCCTCCCCGGGAGTTCCTACGAGCAGTACTTC. This translates into CASLPGSSYEQYF.

The V gene is TRBV28, the J gene TRBJ1-5; 8 positions agree with TRBD1. V was pared by 4 bases and J by 6 bases, with 5 bases of the junction left unmatched. The CDR3 contains 14 residues. Germline lookup yields CDR1 MDHEN and CDR2 SYDVKM. CDR3 nucleotide sequence: TGTGCCAGCAGTTCTCAGGGGGCGCGTCAGCCCCAGCATTTT. Its protein is CASSSQGARQPQHF.

The V and J genes are TRBV5-4 and TRBJ1-3, with unresolved D. This CDR3 comprises 14 residues. From germline, CDR1 is SGHNT and CDR2 YYREEE (reference sequence). V shed 0 bases and J shed 2 bases, with 6 bases lying between them. CDR3 sequence reads: CASSLAGAGNTIYF. Written as DNA, the CDR3 is TGTGCCAGCAGCTTGGCCGGAGCTGGAAACACCATATATTTT.

The rearrangement uses TRBV4-1 and TRBJ2-2; possibly TRBD1 for D (5 bases). CDR3 length: 16 amino acids. The V gene lost 1 base and the J gene lost 5 bases, with 14 bases spanning the gap. Germline V CDR1 and CDR2: MGHRA, YSYEKL. The CDR3 loop reads CASSQVGAGQTGELFF. The CDR3 DNA reads TGCGCCAGCAGCCAAGTAGGGGCAGGGCAGACCGGGGAGCTGTTTTTT.

This chain links TRBV6-5 with TRBJ2-5; 9 positions agree with TRBD2. CDR1 MNHEY and CDR2 SVGAGI come from the germline V gene. V trimming: 6 bases; J trimming: 3 bases; junction bases outside the gene matches: 5. This CDR3 contains 14 residues. The CDR3, as DNA: TGTGCCAGCAGGAAGCGGGGGGTAGAAGAGACCCAGTACTTC. Translation gives CASRKRGVEETQYF.